This TCR beta chain was retrieved from a study of cytomegalovirus exposure and HLA in healthy donors. Findings and caveats of the study: Reports credit the classifier with highly specific, highly sensitive diagnosis of cytomegalovirus status.

The PCR used 60 Vbeta and 13 Jbeta primers. Clones were sequenced by immunoSEQ multiplex PCR, and TCRdb holds only the in-frame ones, with some missing. Among roughly 140,000 clones listed, 70% were seen once. Note on this clone: Its matching antigen is unknown.

Sequencing used PBMCs. This TCR was recovered from a woman in her thirties in good health and CMV-seronegative.

The CDR3 DNA reads as TGTGCCAGCAGCTTAGATCTGAGACAGCAAATAGATACGCAGTATTTT. Translation gives CASSLDLRQQIDTQYF. This chain links TRBV11-2 with TRBJ2-3, with D tentatively TRBD1 (5 bases). The V gene's germline CDR1 is SGHAT and CDR2 FQNNGV. This CDR3 is built from 16 residues. V was trimmed by 0 bases and J by 5 bases, leaving 15 bases between them.